This T cell receptor beta chain was sequenced in a study of Ad26.COV2.S vaccination and SARS-CoV-2 variants. Noted treatment: 19 received Ad26.COV2.S at low or high dose, single or two shots; about 5 received placebo; per-sample allocation not given. Samples came from day 63 after the first vaccine or placebo injection. V was pared by 5 bases and J by 1 base, with 15 bases between. The CDR3 consists of 16 residues. CDR1 is SQVTM and CDR2 is ANQGSEA in the germline V gene. Profiling relied on immunoSEQ multiplex PCR, and the TCRdb table lists in-frame clones only, not all of them. The data show roughly 330,000 clones, roughly 88% seen once.

The TCR was taken from a person between 18 and 60 years old who received the Ad26.COV2.S COVID-19 vaccine or a placebo. Sequenced here: peripheral blood, sampled in a trial of Ad26.COV2.S vaccine versus placebo. The chain combines TRBV29-1 with TRBJ2-6; a weak D match, TRBD1 (6 bases). The CDR3 sequence: CSVQDRWQSGANVLTF. CDR3 nucleotides: TGCAGCGTTCAGGACAGATGGCAGTCTGGGGCCAACGTCCTGACTTTC.